Shown below are 10 T cell receptor beta chains from a single sample sequenced in a study of T-cell reconstitution after alpha-beta-depleted transplantation in children. As it was prepared, the TCRbeta library received unique molecular identifiers. A single record per CDR3 protein comes from TCRdb applying MiXCR to the PCR reads. Counted here are around 400,000 distinct CDR3 sequences, roughly a tenth occurring once; the ten biggest clones make up roughly 6%. Here the sequenced sample was PBMCs from the stem cell graft donor, taken from the stem cell graft. All receptors derive from a human donor who donated a stem cell graft to a child with acute myeloid leukemia.

This clonotype has only a few counts. The V call is TRBV15, the J call TRBJ2-6; a weak D match, TRBD2 (6 bases). The CDR3 contains 15 residues. Germline V lookup: CDR1 LNHNV, CDR2 YYDKDF (reference sequence). V lost 3 bases to trimming and J lost 2 bases, with 8 bases between them. CDR3 in amino acids: CATSSGGTGANVLTF. The CDR3 DNA sequence: TGTGCCACCAGCAGCGGAGGGACTGGGGCCAACGTCCTGACTTTC.

A few counts support this clonotype. The rearrangement uses TRBV5-1 and TRBJ2-1, with D perhaps matching TRBD1 or TRBD2 (5 bases each). V was cut by 4 bases and J by 8 bases, with 16 bases left in between. Germline lookup yields CDR1 SGHRS and CDR2 YFSETQ. This CDR3 is built from 14 residues. CDR3 coding DNA: TGCGCCAGCAGCCCGAGGGGTGGGAGCCATGAGCAGTTCTTC. The encoded protein is CASSPRGGSHEQFF.

The chain employs TRBV20-1 and TRBJ1-3, with D hard to call. The CDR3 spans 14 residues. V lost 3 bases and J 0 bases, leaving 9 bases between the germline ends. Germline lookup yields CDR1 DFQATT and CDR2 SNEGSKA (reference sequence). CDR3 loop: CSARSAYSGNTIYF. For the CDR3, the DNA is TGCAGTGCTAGGAGTGCCTACTCTGGAAACACCATATATTTT.

The chain couples TRBV20-1 to TRBJ2-3, with D uncertain. The CDR3 is 13 amino acids. V dropped 1 base and J dropped 3 bases, with 8 bases sitting between them. Germline CDR1 and CDR2: DFQATT and SNEGSKA (reference sequence). The CDR3 coding sequence is TGCAGTGCTAGAGGCAGCTTGACAGATACGCAGTATTTT. It yields the protein CSARGSLTDTQYF.

The sample holds a few counts of this clonotype. The chain carries TRBV4-2 and TRBJ2-7; 11 bases fit TRBD2. Germline values: CDR1 LGHNA, CDR2 YNFKEQ. Germline trimming cut 4 bases from V and 5 bases from J; bases unmatched to any gene: 13. CDR3 length: 17 amino acids. The CDR3 is CASSLVPVAGGGDEQYF. The CDR3 region has the DNA TGTGCCAGCAGCCTGGTCCCTGTAGCGGGAGGGGGAGACGAGCAGTACTTC.

V gene TRBV7-9 combines with J gene TRBJ2-1; D unclear. CDR1 and CDR2 (germline): SEHNR, FQNEAQ (reference sequence). The CDR3 spans 14 residues. V dropped 1 base and J dropped 7 bases, with 11 bases sitting between them. The CDR3 sequence: CASSLVVGKNEQFF. In nucleotides, the CDR3 is TGTGCCAGCAGCTTAGTTGTAGGGAAGAATGAGCAGTTCTTC.

The sample holds a few counts of this clonotype. The rearrangement joins TRBV27 to TRBJ2-7; maybe TRBD2 (6 bases). V was shortened by 4 bases and J by 3 bases, with 16 bases between the two germline ends. The CDR3 extends over 15 amino acids. Germline loops: CDR1 MNHEY, CDR2 SMNVEV (reference sequence). This CDR3 reads CASSSSAAEGYEQYF. CDR3 nucleotide sequence: TGTGCCAGCAGTTCCTCGGCCGCGGAGGGCTACGAGCAGTACTTC.

V gene TRBV10-3 combines with J gene TRBJ2-5; no definite D call. Germline loops: CDR1 ENHRY, CDR2 SYGVKD. The CDR3 has 14 amino acids. V lost 3 bases to trimming and J lost 2 bases, with 10 bases between them. The CDR3 nucleotides read TGTGCCATCAGTGACCGCAACTCTCAAGAGACCCAGTACTTC. It yields the protein CAISDRNSQETQYF.

This clonotype has ten or more counts. The chain joins TRBV18 to TRBJ2-7; TRBD1 matches at 9 bases. The germline CDR1 and CDR2 sequences are KGHSH and LQKENI. The CDR3 covers 14 residues. The trim removed 3 bases at V and 5 bases at J, leaving 5 bases unmatched. The CDR3 DNA follows: TGTGCCAGCTCACCCCCGACAGGGGGGGACGAGCAGTACTTC. Translation gives CASSPPTGGDEQYF.

This chain links TRBV2 with TRBJ2-1, with 8 bases identical to TRBD2. The CDR3 is made up of 14 amino acids. CDR1 is SNHLY and CDR2 is FYNNEI in the germline V gene. Losses at the gene ends were 6 bases for V and 6 bases for J; bases not matched to a gene: 7. DNA for the CDR3: TGTGCCAGCAGCGCTGGACTAGCCGGCAATGAGCAGTTCTTC. Encoded protein: CASSAGLAGNEQFF.